This T cell receptor beta chain derives from a study of T cells after posttransplantation cyclophosphamide. This table comes from immunoSEQ multiplex PCR, and its TCRdb copy is limited to in-frame clones, with some not included. The specimen gives 40,000 to 45,000 clones without singletons; the ten biggest hold about 2%. This clone came up many times. The CDR3 is 13 amino acids. The germline gives CDR1 SNHLY, CDR2 FYNNEI. Trimming removed 7 bases from V and 10 bases from J, with 16 bases in between. The chain carries TRBV2 and TRBJ1-4; D unresolved. The sample taken for sequencing was PBMCs. This receptor was obtained from a man aged 35 to 55 in good health, CMV-negative, and a related stem cell transplant donor. CDR3 in amino acids: CASTAEEGGKLFF. The CDR3 nucleotides are TGTGCCAGCACCGCTGAGGAGGGAGGAAAACTGTTTTTT. The full variable domain, rest sourced from reference TRBV2 and TRBJ1-4, is EPEVTQTPSHQVTQMGQEVILRCVPISNHLYFYWYRQILGQKVEFLVSFYNNEISEKSEIFDDQFSVERPDGSNFTLKIRSTKLEDSAMYFCASTAEEGGKLFFGSGTQLSVL.